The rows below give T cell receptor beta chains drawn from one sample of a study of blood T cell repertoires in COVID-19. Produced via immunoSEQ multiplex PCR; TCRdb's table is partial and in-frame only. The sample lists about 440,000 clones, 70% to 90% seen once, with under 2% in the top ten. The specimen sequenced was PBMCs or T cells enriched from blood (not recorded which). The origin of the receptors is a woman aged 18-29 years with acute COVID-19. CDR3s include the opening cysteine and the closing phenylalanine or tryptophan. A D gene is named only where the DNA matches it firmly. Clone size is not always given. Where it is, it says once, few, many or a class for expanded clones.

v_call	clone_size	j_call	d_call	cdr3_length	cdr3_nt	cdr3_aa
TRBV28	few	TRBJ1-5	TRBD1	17	TGTGCCAGCAGTTTACCAGGACAGGATTATAGCAATCAGCCCCAGCATTTT	CASSLPGQDYSNQPQHF
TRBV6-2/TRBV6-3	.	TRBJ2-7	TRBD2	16	TGTGCCAGCAGTTACTCGGGGACTAGCGGGAGTTACGAGCAGTACTTC	CASSYSGTSGSYEQYF
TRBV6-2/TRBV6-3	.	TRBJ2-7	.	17	TGTGCCAGCAGTTACTGGGGGAAATCCGGGACACCGTACGAGCAGTACTTC	CASSYWGKSGTPYEQYF
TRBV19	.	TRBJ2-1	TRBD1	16	TGTGCCAGTAGTCCGTGGACAGGCGGGTCCTACAATGAGCAGTTCTTC	CASSPWTGGSYNEQFF
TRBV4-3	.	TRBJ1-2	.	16	TGCGCCAGCAGCCAAGATTATAGGATTACAGGGACTGGCTACACCTTC	CASSQDYRITGTGYTF
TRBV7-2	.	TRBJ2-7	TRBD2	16	TGTGCCAGCAGCTTGACCAGCGGGGTCGGAGGCCACGAGCAGTACTTC	CASSLTSGVGGHEQYF
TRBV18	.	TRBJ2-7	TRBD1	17	TGTGCCAGCTCACCACCTTTGGCGACAGGGGGCTTCTACGAGCAGTACTTC	CASSPPLATGGFYEQYF
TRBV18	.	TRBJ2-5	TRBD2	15	TGTGCCAGCTCACCACGGCGGGGGGTAAAAGAGACCCAGTACTTC	CASSPRRGVKETQYF
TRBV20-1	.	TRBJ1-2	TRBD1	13	TGCAGTGCTAGTTTGGACAGGGCAGGCTTATACACCTTC	CSASLDRAGLYTF
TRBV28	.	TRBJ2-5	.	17	TGTGCCAGCAGTCTCCCAGCGGGCGTACCTTTGGGGGAGACCCAGTACTTC	CASSLPAGVPLGETQYF
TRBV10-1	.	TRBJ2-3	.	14	TGCGCCAGCAGAGACAACAGCCACACAGATACGCAGTATTTT	CASRDNSHTDTQYF
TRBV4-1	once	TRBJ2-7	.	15	TGCGCCAGCAGCCAAGACCACAGAAGACCCTACGAGCAGTACTTC	CASSQDHRRPYEQYF
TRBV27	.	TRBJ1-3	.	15	TGTGCCAGCAGTTTATCAGGACTCTCTGGAAACACCATATATTTT	CASSLSGLSGNTIYF
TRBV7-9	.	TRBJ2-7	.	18	TGTGCCAGCAGCCAAAAAGCTCAGCATACAGGGGCCGCGGGGGAGCAGTACTTC	CASSQKAQHTGAAGEQYF
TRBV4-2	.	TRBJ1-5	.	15	TGTGCCAGCAGCCAAATCTTAGCAGGCAATCAGCCCCAGCATTTT	CASSQILAGNQPQHF
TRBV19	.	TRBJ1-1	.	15	TGTGCCAGTAGTACGTTAAAGACTGTGAACACTGAAGCTTTCTTT	CASSTLKTVNTEAFF
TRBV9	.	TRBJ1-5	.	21	TGTGCCAGCAGCGTAGACGCCCAAACTTACAGGAACCAATATAGCAATCAGCCCCAGCATTTT	CASSVDAQTYRNQYSNQPQHF
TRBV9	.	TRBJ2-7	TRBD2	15	TGTGCCAGCAGCGGCGGGACTAGCGGCTCCTACGAGCAGTACTTC	CASSGGTSGSYEQYF
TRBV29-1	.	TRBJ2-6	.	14	TGCAGCGTTGAAACTGTCTCTGGGGCCAACGTCCTGACTTTC	CSVETVSGANVLTF
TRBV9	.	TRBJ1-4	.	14	TGTGCCAGCAGCAGGGAGGTTTCTAATGAAAAACTGTTTTTT	CASSREVSNEKLFF
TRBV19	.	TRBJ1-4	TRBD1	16	TGTGCCAGTACTGGGGGACAGTATGCAACTAATGAAAAACTGTTTTTT	CASTGGQYATNEKLFF
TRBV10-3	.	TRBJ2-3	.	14	TGTGCCATCAGTGGGCGGAGTCCCACAGATACGCAGTATTTT	CAISGRSPTDTQYF
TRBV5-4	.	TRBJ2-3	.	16	TGTGCCAGCAGTGTTTTGGGACTTGCTAGCACAGATACGCAGTATTTT	CASSVLGLASTDTQYF
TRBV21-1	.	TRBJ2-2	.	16	TGTGCCAGCAGCAAAGGAGGGGGGAGGGACACCGGGGAGCTGTTTTTT	CASSKGGGRDTGELFF
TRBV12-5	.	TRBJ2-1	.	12	TGTGCTAGTGGCAAGGACAGAAATGAGCAGTTCTTC	CASGKDRNEQFF
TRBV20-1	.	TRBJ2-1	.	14	TGCAGTGCTAGTGGGACTCCCCCTTACAATGAGCAGTTCTTC	CSASGTPPYNEQFF
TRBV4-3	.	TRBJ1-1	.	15	TGCGCCAGCAGCCAGGAACAGAGCATGAACACTGAAGCTTTCTTT	CASSQEQSMNTEAFF
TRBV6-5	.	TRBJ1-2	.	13	TGTGCCAGCAGTTACTCGAGAGAGTATGGCTACACCTTC	CASSYSREYGYTF
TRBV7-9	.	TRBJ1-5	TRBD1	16	TGTGCCAGCAGCTTAGGGACAGGGTGGTTTGATCAGCCCCAGCATTTT	CASSLGTGWFDQPQHF
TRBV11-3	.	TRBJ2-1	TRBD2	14	TGTGCCAGCAGCTTAGTAGCGGGGGTTGGGGAGCAGTTCTTC	CASSLVAGVGEQFF
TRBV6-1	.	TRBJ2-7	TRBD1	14	TGTGCCAGCAGTGACGGACAGGGAGCGTACGAGCAGTACTTC	CASSDGQGAYEQYF
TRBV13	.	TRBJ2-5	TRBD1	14	TGTGCCAGCAGTGGCAGGGGGCCCCAAGAGACCCAGTACTTC	CASSGRGPQETQYF
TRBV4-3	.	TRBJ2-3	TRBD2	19	TGCGCCAGCAGCCAAGCCCCGGTAACTAGCGGGAGGCGGACAGATACGCAGTATTTT	CASSQAPVTSGRRTDTQYF
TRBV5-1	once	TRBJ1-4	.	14	TGCGCCAGCAGCTTCGACAGGCGACGGGAAAAACTGTTTTTT	CASSFDRRREKLFF
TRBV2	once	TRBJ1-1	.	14	TGTGCCAGCAGTGAACTGAGGGTGAACACTGAAGCTTTCTTT	CASSELRVNTEAFF
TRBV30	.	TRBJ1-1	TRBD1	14	TGTGCCTGGAGCCCGGGACAGGGGGTCACTGAAGCTTTCTTT	CAWSPGQGVTEAFF
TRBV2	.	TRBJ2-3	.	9	TGTGCCAGCGCGAATACGCAGTATTTT	CASANTQYF
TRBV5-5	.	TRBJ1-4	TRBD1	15	TGTGCCAGCAGCTTGACAGGGGGCGAGGGGGAAAAACTGTTTTTT	CASSLTGGEGEKLFF
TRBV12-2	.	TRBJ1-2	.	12	TGTGCAAGTCGCTTATACGTTGGCGGCTACACCTTC	CASRLYVGGYTF
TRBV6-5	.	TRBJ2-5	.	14	TGTGCCAGCTCATCTGCGGGGGCTCGAGAGACCCAGTACTTC	CASSSAGARETQYF
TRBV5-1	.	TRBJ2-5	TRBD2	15	TGCGCCAGCAGCTTTAGCGGGAGTTTAGTAGAGACCCAGTACTTC	CASSFSGSLVETQYF
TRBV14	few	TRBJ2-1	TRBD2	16	TGTGCCAGCAGCCAAGATTTGGCGGGAGGGCCTTATGAGCAGTTCTTC	CASSQDLAGGPYEQFF
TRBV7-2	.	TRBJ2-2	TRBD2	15	TGTGCCAGCAGCCTTAGCGGGATTCGAACCGGGGAGCTGTTTTTT	CASSLSGIRTGELFF
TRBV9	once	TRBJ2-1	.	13	TGTGCCAGCAGCGGGACACCCTACAATGAGCAGTTCTTC	CASSGTPYNEQFF
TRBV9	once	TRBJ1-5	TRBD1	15	TGTGCCAGCAGTCCGGGACAGGGGGAGGATCAGCCCCAGCATTTT	CASSPGQGEDQPQHF